The rows below give T cell receptor beta chains drawn from one sample of a study of cytomegalovirus exposure and HLA in healthy donors. Data came from immunoSEQ multiplex PCR; TCRdb stores just in-frame clones and leaves some out. Here the sample spans under 100,000 clones, roughly a tenth being singletons. Material: PBMCs. Every receptor here comes from a man aged 55 to 70 in good health and CMV-seropositive. Both conserved end residues are part of each CDR3. The order of the fields is V gene, J gene, D gene, clone size, CDR3 DNA, CDR3 protein. D genes are given only for firm matches. Size values are once, few and many counts, or a class for expanded clones, and some rows have none.

V: TRBV28; J: TRBJ1-2; D: TRBD1; size: .; DNA: TGTGCCAGCAGTTTATGGGACAGGGAATTCTATGGCTACACCTTC; CDR3: CASSLWDREFYGYTF
V: TRBV21-1; J: TRBJ2-1; D: .; size: few; DNA: TGTGCCAGCAGGGGACAGGGAGGCAATGAGCAGTTCTTC; CDR3: CASRGQGGNEQFF
V: TRBV30; J: TRBJ2-2; D: .; size: few; DNA: TGTGCCTGGAGTCCAACTTTGGGGGAGCTGTTTTTT; CDR3: CAWSPTLGELFF
V: TRBV27; J: TRBJ1-2; D: .; size: few; DNA: TGTGCCAGCAGTTTGGAACAGGGATTCTATGGCTACACCTTC; CDR3: CASSLEQGFYGYTF
V: TRBV5-1; J: TRBJ2-4; D: .; size: .; DNA: TGCGCCAGCAGCTTCGACTCGCGGGGCATAAACATTCAGTACTTC; CDR3: CASSFDSRGINIQYF
V: TRBV5-1; J: TRBJ2-3; D: TRBD1; size: few; DNA: TGCGCCAGCAGCTTGGCCGAGGGGACAGCGAGCACAGATACGCAGTATTTT; CDR3: CASSLAEGTASTDTQYF
V: TRBV27; J: TRBJ1-2; D: TRBD1; size: few; DNA: TGTGCCAGCAGTCCCGGGACAGGGAATGGCTACACCTTC; CDR3: CASSPGTGNGYTF
V: TRBV9; J: TRBJ2-7; D: TRBD2; size: few; DNA: TGTGCCAGCAGCGTACTAGCGGGAGGCGAGCAGTACTTC; CDR3: CASSVLAGGEQYF
V: TRBV29-1; J: TRBJ1-2; D: .; size: few; DNA: TGCAGCACCCGGGACTCGGAAGGCTACACCTTC; CDR3: CSTRDSEGYTF
V: TRBV11-2; J: TRBJ1-5; D: .; size: .; DNA: TGTGCCAGCAGACGCGGGCCCAATAGCAATCAGCCCCAGCATTTT; CDR3: CASRRGPNSNQPQHF
V: TRBV25-1; J: TRBJ2-2; D: TRBD2; size: few; DNA: TGTGCCAGCAGCCTTAGCGGGAGGGCCCGGAACGGGGAGCTGTTTTTT; CDR3: CASSLSGRARNGELFF
V: TRBV28; J: TRBJ2-5; D: .; size: .; DNA: TGTGCCAGCAGTTCCTCGGTTAGGGGGGAGACCCAGTACTTC; CDR3: CASSSSVRGETQYF
V: TRBV13; J: TRBJ1-2; D: TRBD1; size: few; DNA: TGTGCCAGCAGCTCCAGGACAGGCTATGGCTACACCTTC; CDR3: CASSSRTGYGYTF
V: TRBV4-1; J: TRBJ2-5; D: .; size: .; DNA: TGCGCCAGCAGCCAAGTTAGTGAAGAGACCCAGTACTTC; CDR3: CASSQVSEETQYF
V: TRBV10-3; J: TRBJ1-1; D: .; size: .; DNA: TGTGCCATCAGTGAGGGGGAGTCTGAAGCTTTCTTT; CDR3: CAISEGESEAFF
V: TRBV19; J: TRBJ1-3; D: .; size: .; DNA: TGTGCCAGTACGGAGGCTCCCTCCGGAAACACCATATATTTT; CDR3: CASTEAPSGNTIYF
V: TRBV6-1; J: TRBJ2-3; D: TRBD1; size: .; DNA: TGTGCCAGCAGTGTAGGTACAGGGGGCGCAGATACGCAGTATTTT; CDR3: CASSVGTGGADTQYF
V: TRBV28; J: TRBJ2-5; D: .; size: few; DNA: TGTGCCAGCAGTTTAAACGGGGAGACCCAGTACTTC; CDR3: CASSLNGETQYF
V: TRBV13; J: TRBJ1-2; D: TRBD1; size: .; DNA: TGTGCCAGCAGCATCGGGACAGGGGACTATGGCTACACCTTC; CDR3: CASSIGTGDYGYTF
V: TRBV27; J: TRBJ1-5; D: .; size: .; DNA: TGTGCCAGCAGTCTCCAGGGTCAGCCCCAGCATTTT; CDR3: CASSLQGQPQHF
V: TRBV5-1; J: TRBJ2-5; D: TRBD2; size: few; DNA: TGCGCCAGCAGCTCGACTAGCGGGCCCCAGGGAGAGACCCAGTACTTC; CDR3: CASSSTSGPQGETQYF
V: TRBV30; J: TRBJ2-4; D: TRBD1; size: few; DNA: TGTGCCTGGAGTGTTGAAAGGGGGCGATTAAACATTCAGTACTTC; CDR3: CAWSVERGRLNIQYF
V: TRBV5-1; J: TRBJ2-2; D: TRBD1; size: .; DNA: TGCGCCAGCAGCTTGGCCACAGGGGATGCCGGGGAGCTGTTTTTT; CDR3: CASSLATGDAGELFF
V: TRBV28; J: TRBJ2-1; D: TRBD2; size: few; DNA: TGTGCCAGCATCTCGGCGGGACTAGTTAACCGGAATGAGCAGTTCTTC; CDR3: CASISAGLVNRNEQFF
V: TRBV4-1; J: TRBJ2-3; D: .; size: .; DNA: TGCGCCAGCAGGCACGGAAGGGGCACAGATAAGCAGTATTTT; CDR3: CASRHGRGTDKQYF
V: TRBV27; J: TRBJ1-5; D: TRBD1; size: few; DNA: TGTGCCAGCAGTTCAAGAATGGGACAGGCTAGCAATCAGCCCCAGCATTTT; CDR3: CASSSRMGQASNQPQHF
V: TRBV2; J: TRBJ2-2; D: TRBD1; size: .; DNA: TGTGCCAGCAGTACGGACAGGCCCGACACCGGGGAGCTGTTTTTT; CDR3: CASSTDRPDTGELFF
V: TRBV5-1; J: TRBJ1-2; D: TRBD1; size: few; DNA: TGCGCCAGCAGCTTGGAAGGGACAGGGGCCGCTTTCGAGGGCTACACCTTC; CDR3: CASSLEGTGAAFEGYTF
V: TRBV27; J: TRBJ2-5; D: TRBD2; size: .; DNA: TGTGCCAGCAGGGGGGGGGAGACCCAGTACTTC; CDR3: CASRGGETQYF
V: TRBV7-9; J: TRBJ1-2; D: .; size: .; DNA: TGTGCCAGCAGCTCCACGGTTTTATACTATGGCTACACCTTC; CDR3: CASSSTVLYYGYTF
V: TRBV19; J: TRBJ1-1; D: TRBD1; size: few; DNA: TGTGCCAGTAGTATGGAGGAATGGGGACAGGGGAACACTGAAGCTTTCTTT; CDR3: CASSMEEWGQGNTEAFF
V: TRBV30; J: TRBJ2-7; D: TRBD1; size: few; DNA: TGTGCCTGGAGTAGGGACAGCCCTCTATACGAGCAGTACTTC; CDR3: CAWSRDSPLYEQYF
V: TRBV28; J: TRBJ2-1; D: .; size: .; DNA: TGTGCCAGCAGTTTCTCAGGAGGCTACAATGAGCAGTTCTTC; CDR3: CASSFSGGYNEQFF
V: TRBV5-4; J: TRBJ2-7; D: .; size: few; DNA: TGTGCCAGCAGCCACGACACGGTCAACGAGCAGTACTTC; CDR3: CASSHDTVNEQYF
V: TRBV4-1; J: TRBJ2-3; D: .; size: .; DNA: TGCGCCAGCAGCACCCAAGGGGTCTCCGCTGCAAATACGCAGTATTTT; CDR3: CASSTQGVSAANTQYF
V: TRBV5-1; J: TRBJ1-2; D: .; size: few; DNA: TGCGCCAGCAGTGACAGACATAACTATGGCTACACCTTC; CDR3: CASSDRHNYGYTF
V: TRBV6-6; J: TRBJ1-1; D: .; size: .; DNA: TGTGCCGGTTCACAGGGCAACCGCATGAACACTGAAGCTTTCTTT; CDR3: CAGSQGNRMNTEAFF
V: TRBV6-6; J: TRBJ2-2; D: .; size: few; DNA: TGTGCCAGCAGGGGGCTAAACACCGGGGAGCTGTTTTTT; CDR3: CASRGLNTGELFF
V: TRBV7-6; J: TRBJ2-6; D: .; size: .; DNA: TGTGCCAGCAGCCCCCGCGGGGTTGGGGCCAACGTCCTGACTTTC; CDR3: CASSPRGVGANVLTF
V: TRBV7-6; J: TRBJ2-7; D: TRBD1; size: few; DNA: TGTGCCAGCCTCGGGACAGGGCCCGCCGAGCAGTACTTC; CDR3: CASLGTGPAEQYF
V: TRBV28; J: TRBJ1-2; D: TRBD1; size: few; DNA: TGTGCCAGCAGGGAACCGGGACAGGGAGGCTACACCTTC; CDR3: CASREPGQGGYTF
V: TRBV6-5; J: TRBJ1-2; D: .; size: few; DNA: TGTGCCAGCAGTTCTACAAACAGCAATGGCTACACCTTC; CDR3: CASSSTNSNGYTF
V: TRBV6-5; J: TRBJ2-3; D: TRBD2; size: .; DNA: TGTGCCAGCAGTCGGGGACGGGGGGTTATGAATACGCAGTATTTT; CDR3: CASSRGRGVMNTQYF